Presented here are 14 T cell receptor beta chains from one specimen sequenced in a study of blood T cell repertoires in COVID-19. The protocol was immunoSEQ multiplex PCR, while the TCRdb copy is restricted to in-frame clones and leaves out a portion. The sample includes approximately 150,000 clones, approximately 84% of them seen just once. Sequenced input: peripheral blood. The source is a man in his sixties or seventies with active or convalescent COVID-19.

In DNA form, the CDR3 reads TGTGCCAGCAGTACGACAGGGCGGAATGAGCAGTTCTTC. Translated, it gives CASSTTGRNEQFF. The chain employs TRBV6-5 and TRBJ2-1; TRBD1 matches 7 bases. Germline V gives CDR1 MNHEY, CDR2 SVGAGI. The J segment lost 7 bases and the V segment lost 5 bases, leaving 5 bases of the junction unmatched. There are 13 residues in the CDR3.

This clone was observed once. The junction does not match germline at one end; this may be a read error. V and J are TRBV5-1 and TRBJ2-5; possibly TRBD1 for D (6 bases). CDR3 length: 13 residues. In germline, CDR1 is SGHRS, CDR2 YFSETQ. The CDR3: CATSRQDQETQYF. For the CDR3, the DNA is TGCGCCACCAGCAGACAGGACCAAGAGACCCAGTACTTC.

The CDR3 sequence is CASSGRDSLGDEQFF. CDR3 nucleotide sequence: TGTGCCAGCAGTGGCCGGGACAGCCTGGGGGATGAGCAGTTCTTC. The chain combines TRBV2 with TRBJ2-1; 7 positions agree with TRBD1. Germline V gene data show CDR1 as SNHLY and CDR2 as FYNNEI. The CDR3 sequence is 15 residues long. J gave up 8 bases and V 4 bases, and 11 bases lay outside the gene matches.

The chain links TRBV6-5 to TRBJ1-2, with D tentatively TRBD1 (6 bases). This CDR3 has 12 residues. The V gene's germline CDR1 is MNHEY and CDR2 SVGAGI. Trimming shortened V by 6 bases and J by 7 bases, and 12 bases separated the two germline ends. The CDR3 DNA reads TGTGCCAGCAGCAATGGACAGTCTGGCTACACCTTC. It codes for CASSNGQSGYTF.

The rearrangement joins TRBV29-1 to TRBJ1-2, with D maybe TRBD1 (5 bases). The CDR3 sequence is 11 residues long. Germline CDR1 reads SQVTM; CDR2 reads ANQGSEA. Trimming took 6 bases from V and 6 from J, leaving 11 bases between them. CDR3 sequence: CSVGEGNGYTF. The CDR3 DNA reads as TGCAGCGTCGGGGAGGGGAATGGCTACACCTTC.

The genes are TRBV5-1 and TRBJ2-7, with TRBD2 matching 12 bases. This CDR3 has 15 residues. The trim removed 0 bases at V and 2 bases at J, leaving 0 bases unmatched. Germline V CDR1 and CDR2: SGHRS, YFSETQ. The CDR3 spells CASSLGTSGTYEQYF. The CDR3 coding sequence is TGCGCCAGCAGCTTGGGGACTAGCGGGACCTACGAGCAGTACTTC.

This sequence joins TRBV5-3 and TRBJ1-2; perhaps TRBD1 as D (6 bases). TRBV5-3 is an open reading frame, and its role is uncertain. The CDR3 contains 15 residues. The ends were cut back, 4 bases at V and 2 bases at J, with 15 bases in the middle. The CDR3 loop reads CARSGSGQLNYGYTF. The CDR3 DNA reads TGTGCCAGAAGCGGGAGCGGACAGCTAAACTATGGCTACACCTTC.

This chain joins TRBV6-5 and TRBJ2-1; 7 bases align to TRBD2. The ends lost 8 bases at V and 7 bases at J; junction bases unmatched: 8. Looked up from germline, CDR1 is MNHEY and CDR2 is SVGAGI. This CDR3 contains 13 residues. The CDR3: CASRTPGGNEQFF. The DNA of the CDR3 is TGTGCCAGCCGGACCCCCGGGGGGAATGAGCAGTTCTTC.

This clone was seen only once. V gene TRBV19 combines with J gene TRBJ1-4; 10 bases match TRBD1. Germline V lookup: CDR1 LNHDA, CDR2 SQIVND (reference sequence). After removal of 6 bases from V and 4 bases from J, the junction contained 5 bases not matched to a gene. The length of the CDR3 is 15 residues. The CDR3 DNA is TGTGCCAGTAGGAGGGACAGGGGCCGTAATGAAAAACTGTTTTTT. Translating gives CASRRDRGRNEKLFF. Drawing the rest from reference TRBV19 and TRBJ1-4, the complete variable domain is DGGITQSPKYLFRKEGQNVTLSCEQNLNHDAMYWYRQDPGQGLRLIYYSQIVNDFQKGDIAEGYSVSREKKESFPLTVTSAQKNPTAFYLCASRRDRGRNEKLFFGSGTQLSVL.

CDR3 loop: CASSPTGIEKLFF. Here the CDR3 DNA reads TGTGCCAGCTCACCAACAGGGATTGAAAAACTGTTTTTT. The genes are TRBV18 and TRBJ1-4, with D perhaps matching TRBD1 (6 bases). V dropped 2 bases and J dropped 7 bases, with 8 bases sitting between them. CDR3 size: 13 residues. CDR1 is KGHSH and CDR2 is LQKENI in the germline V gene.

The V gene is TRBV2, the J gene TRBJ1-4, with TRBD1 matching 8 bases. In germline, CDR1 is SNHLY, CDR2 FYNNEI. J lost 8 bases, V lost 7 bases, and 3 bases had no gene match. The CDR3 runs to 12 residues. The CDR3 DNA is TGTGCCAGCAACCGGGACAGGGAAAAACTGTTTTTT. Translation: CASNRDREKLFF. The full variable domain, with the rest looked up from reference TRBV2 and TRBJ1-4, is EPEVTQTPSHQVTQMGQEVILRCVPISNHLYFYWYRQILGQKVEFLVSFYNNEISEKSEIFDDQFSVERPDGSNFTLKIRSTKLEDSAMYFCASNRDREKLFFGSGTQLSVL.

The chain uses TRBV4-1 and TRBJ1-2; TRBD1 matches 9 bases. The CDR3 runs to 15 residues. Unmatched junction bases numbered 7, after V lost 1 base and J lost 7 bases. The germline CDR1 and CDR2 sequences are MGHRA and YSYEKL. The CDR3 bases are TGCGCCAGCAGCCAAGCTGGGACAGGGAGGACTGGCTACACCTTC. Its translation is CASSQAGTGRTGYTF.

This clone was observed a single time. This chain links TRBV7-9 with TRBJ2-2, with 7 bases fitting TRBD1. CDR3 size: 16 residues. Germline loops: CDR1 SEHNR, CDR2 FQNEAQ (reference sequence). The trim removed 6 bases at V and 5 bases at J, leaving 12 bases unmatched. The CDR3 is CASRRGRWDGTGELFF. DNA of the CDR3: TGTGCCAGCAGAAGGGGGCGCTGGGATGGAACCGGGGAGCTGTTTTTT.

This chain connects TRBV10-3 to TRBJ2-2; D ambiguous. The germline gives CDR1 ENHRY, CDR2 SYGVKD. This CDR3 has 13 residues. V was cut by 2 bases and J by 3 bases, with 4 bases left in between. The CDR3 DNA reads as TGTGCCATCAGTGAGACGGACACCGGGGAGCTGTTTTTT. This codes for CAISETDTGELFF.